This TCR beta chain was profiled in a study of T-cell memory formation after mild COVID-19. Study-wide points: That cross-reactive memory joined was suggested by some responding clones appearing in pre-infection memory.

TCRdb itself ran the 5' RACE reads through MiXCR, one entry per CDR3 protein. The data contain fewer than 250,000 distinct CDR3 sequences, 10% to 13% of them singletons. Germline loops: CDR1 MDHEN, CDR2 SYDVKM. V dropped 10 bases and J dropped 7 bases, with 11 bases sitting between them. The length of the CDR3 is 12 residues. Worth noting for this clonotype: The antigen is not known.

Source material: PBMCs or a T cell subset sorted from them (not recorded which). This sequence was found in a man aged 18 to 29 who had mild COVID-19 (a few samples of this study predate the infection). Cell type and time point are not known. The rearrangement joins TRBV28 to TRBJ1-6; no firm D call. CDR3 in DNA: TGTGCCATCCGCCCCCCAAATTCACCCCTCCACTTT. Translated: CAIRPPNSPLHF.